What follows is one TCR beta chain and its context. Its cognate antigen is unknown. Data came from immunoSEQ multiplex PCR; TCRdb stores just in-frame clones and leaves some out. This table has around 46,000 clones, more than 70% appearing once. The CDR3 runs to 11 residues. Germline V gives CDR1 SGHAT, CDR2 FQNNGV. V lost 5 bases and J 3 bases, leaving 3 bases between the germline ends. The data derive from a study of OX40 agonist ivuxolimab in advanced cancers. Study-wide context: Checkpoint inhibitors had been given previously to approximately 40% of patients. Study results and caveats: Some nonresponders likewise displayed low normalized T-cell clonal expansion. More expanded clones were seen, on average, in CD8+ T cells than in CD4+. The specificity for antigen of the expanded peripheral T cells was not determined.

The sequences come from CD4+ or CD8+ T cells sorted from blood, collected in a trial of the OX40 agonist ivuxolimab. This TCR derives from an adult with an advanced solid tumor such as melanoma, head and neck, liver or kidney cancer. The chain employs TRBV11-2 and TRBJ2-3; D gene unclear. The CDR3 DNA reads as TGTGCCAGCAGCCTGACAGATACGCAGTATTTT. Translated: CASSLTDTQYF.